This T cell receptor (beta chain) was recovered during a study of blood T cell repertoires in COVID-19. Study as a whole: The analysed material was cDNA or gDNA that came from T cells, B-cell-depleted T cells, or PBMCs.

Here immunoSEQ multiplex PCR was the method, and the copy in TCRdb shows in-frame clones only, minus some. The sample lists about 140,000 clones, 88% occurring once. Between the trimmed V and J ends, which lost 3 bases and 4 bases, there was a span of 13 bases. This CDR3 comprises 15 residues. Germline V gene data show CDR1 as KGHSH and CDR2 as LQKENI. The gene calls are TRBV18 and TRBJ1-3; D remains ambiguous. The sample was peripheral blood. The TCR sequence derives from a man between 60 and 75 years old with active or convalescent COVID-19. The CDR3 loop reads CASSPDQTGGNTIYF. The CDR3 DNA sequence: TGTGCCAGCTCACCCGACCAAACGGGAGGAAACACCATATATTTT.